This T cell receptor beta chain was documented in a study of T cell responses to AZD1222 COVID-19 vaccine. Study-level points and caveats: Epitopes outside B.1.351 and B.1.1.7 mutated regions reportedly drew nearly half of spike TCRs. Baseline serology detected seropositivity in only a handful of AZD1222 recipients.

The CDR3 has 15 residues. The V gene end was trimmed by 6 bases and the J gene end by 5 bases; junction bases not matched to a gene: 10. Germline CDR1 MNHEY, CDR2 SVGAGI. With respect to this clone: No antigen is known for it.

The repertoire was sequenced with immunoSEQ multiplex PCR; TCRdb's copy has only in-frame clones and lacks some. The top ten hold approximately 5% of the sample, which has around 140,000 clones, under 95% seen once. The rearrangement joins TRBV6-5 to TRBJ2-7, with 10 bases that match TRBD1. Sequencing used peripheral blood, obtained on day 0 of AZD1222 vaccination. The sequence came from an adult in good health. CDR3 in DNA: TGTGCCAGCAGCCCGCCCGGGACAGGGGTCGACGAGCAGTACTTC. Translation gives CASSPPGTGVDEQYF.